The text below deals with one T cell receptor (beta chain). Its antigen remains unidentified. 13 Jbeta primers and 60 Vbeta primers were used for the PCR. Sequenced by immunoSEQ multiplex PCR; TCRdb stores in-frame clones only, minus some. The table lists 200,000 or so clones, roughly 80% of them singletons, with about a sixth in the top ten. This entry comes from a study of cytomegalovirus exposure and HLA in healthy donors. Study-wide results and caveats: It was taken for granted in presence/absence analyses that sequencing depth across donors was roughly uniform. Later work found most CMV-associated TCR beta chains apparently HLA-restricted. Most TCRs appeared rarely, but some public TCRs recurred in many donors.

The sequence was obtained from a man in his forties in good health and CMV-seronegative. Sequencing used PBMCs.

CDR3 bases: TGTGCCAGCAGCGGGACCAGCGGGGCCTCCTACAATGAGCAGTTCTTC. Its translation is CASSGTSGASYNEQFF. The chain has TRBV7-2 and TRBJ2-1; TRBD2 aligns across 7 bases. CDR3 size: 16 residues. The germline V gene has CDR1 SGHTA and CDR2 FQGNSA. With 5 bases clipped from V and 0 bases from J, the junction kept 7 bases outside the gene matches.